The clone carrying this T cell receptor beta chain showed up just once. Its antigen is not identified. The germline CDR1 and CDR2 sequences are MNHEY and SMNVEV (reference sequence). V shed 6 bases, J shed 6 bases, and the junction held 5 bases outside the gene matches. This CDR3 contains 14 residues. This entry is derived from a study of cytomegalovirus exposure and HLA in healthy donors. Study-wide points: The tendency of first-cohort TCR clusters to co-occur in the roughly 120 validation repertoires was the finding of a later analysis. Roughly 170 TCR beta chains were listed as cytomegalovirus-associated. Under in vitro conditions, three CMV-associated chains were confirmed as specific for CMV antigens.

Produced via immunoSEQ multiplex PCR; TCRdb's table is partial and in-frame only. The sample contains some 150,000 clones, less than 95% of which appear only once. The rearrangement uses TRBV27 and TRBJ1-5; TRBD1 matches at 10 bases. The receptor's source is a man between 18 and 29 years old in good health and CMV-seropositive. The sample comprised PBMCs. The CDR3 coding sequence is TGTGCCAGCAGGACGACAGGGGGCTTTCAGCCCCAGCATTTT. It is translated as CASRTTGGFQPQHF.